This T cell receptor (beta chain) was recorded in a study of Graves' ophthalmopathy and Graves' hyperthyroidism. Looking at the study overall: Ophthalmopathy absent within 18 months of follow-up marked hyperthyroidism as stable.

This clonotype occurred many times. Its antigen is as yet unknown. Using RNA transcripts, the TCR beta CDR3 regions were amplified. A first-round RT-PCR used HTBI primers, followed by a second-round multiplex PCR. From the multiplex PCR reads, TCRdb called clonotypes with MiXCR, one entry per CDR3 protein. This sample has roughly 1.1 million distinct CDR3 sequences; about 36% occur once, and the top ten carry over 8.5%. The study's findings and limits: Built on 13 signatures, a model told ophthalmopathy apart from stable hyperthyroidism with approximately 88% sensitivity and less than 82% specificity. With a specificity of roughly 72% and a sensitivity of approximately 68%, the model predicted ophthalmopathy progression.

Clinical symptoms, serum thyroxine, TRAb, thyroid ultrasound and orbital computed tomography formed the basis of diagnosis. CDR1 SQVTM and CDR2 ANQGSEA come from the germline V gene. CDR3 length equals 12 residues. With 0 bases removed from V and 8 bases from J, the gap between germline ends came to 10 bases. This receptor was obtained from an adult man with Graves' hyperthyroidism. The V and J genes are TRBV29-1 and TRBJ1-1; D unclear. The sequenced material came from peripheral blood or thyroid tissue (not recorded which). The CDR3 region is CSVEDLRLEAFF. The CDR3 DNA reads as TGCAGCGTTGAAGATCTTCGGCTGGAAGCTTTCTTT.